This T cell receptor (beta chain) was sequenced for a study of cytomegalovirus exposure and HLA in healthy donors. The PCR used 60 Vbeta and 13 Jbeta primers. Method: immunoSEQ multiplex PCR; TCRdb's copy keeps in-frame clones and lacks some. The repertoire holds more than 85,000 clones, with more than 60% as singletons. What was sequenced was PBMCs. The TCR comes from a woman in her thirties or forties in good health and CMV-seropositive.

CDR3 bases: TGCGCCAGCAGCCCCGGGGGGGCTAATGAAAAACTGTTTTTT. Its translation is CASSPGGANEKLFF. The rearrangement links TRBV5-1 to TRBJ1-4; perhaps TRBD1 as D (5 bases). V was clipped by 4 bases and J by 3 bases, with 10 bases between them. Germline V gene sequence: CDR1 SGHRS, CDR2 YFSETQ. The CDR3 is made up of 14 amino acids.